Presented here are 30 T cell receptor beta chains from one specimen sequenced in a study of technical replicates of blood from a few donors (dated by TCRdb to 2017 to 2019). The library was generated by the immunoSEQ multiplex PCR assay. Imported from immuneACCESS, the table was reduced by TCRdb to in-frame sequences with V and J called. These copies leave out some clones; in studies compared against another copy, an unresolved V gene accounts for under half, and the cause of the remainder is not known. Recorded for this sample are about 100,000 clones; roughly 95% of them occurred a single time. The ten top clones hold 0.22% of the sample. The sample was T cells isolated from PBMCs. The receptors shown here come from a human donor in good health.

This chain joins TRBV7-2 and TRBJ1-1; D gene unclear. Trimming removed 4 bases at V and 13 bases at J, with 7 bases between. This CDR3 contains 9 residues. Germline V gene data show CDR1 as SGHTA and CDR2 as FQGNSA. In nucleotides, the CDR3 is TGTGCCAGCAGCTCTGGGAGTTTCTTT. Translated: CASSSGSFF.

The chain uses TRBV19 and TRBJ2-2, with D unresolved. CDR3 size: 12 residues. V gave up 4 bases and J gave up 5 bases, with 5 bases separating them. CDR1 is LNHDA and CDR2 is SQIVND in the germline V gene (reference sequence). The CDR3: CASSRATGELFF. DNA of the CDR3: TGTGCCAGTAGTAGAGCAACCGGGGAGCTGTTTTTT.

The chain employs TRBV6-5 and TRBJ2-7; 8 bases match TRBD1. V lost 6 bases, J lost 4 bases, and 8 bases stayed unmatched. Germline CDR1 reads MNHEY; CDR2 reads SVGAGI. This CDR3 spans 14 amino acids. The DNA for the CDR3 is TGTGCCAGCAGACCGGGGGACAGGCCATACGAGCAGTACTTC. Its protein product is CASRPGDRPYEQYF.

The chain recombines TRBV19 with TRBJ1-2; 9 positions match TRBD1. The junction had 7 bases not matched to a gene; V was cut back by 6 bases and J by 5 bases. From germline, CDR1 is LNHDA and CDR2 SQIVND (reference sequence). The CDR3 is 14 amino acids. The DNA of the CDR3 is TGTGCCAGTAGCAGAGGACAGGGGACGTATGGCTACACCTTC. Amino acid sequence: CASSRGQGTYGYTF.

The chain uses TRBV28 and TRBJ2-5, with 12 bases fitting TRBD2. V was pared by 2 bases and J by 5 bases, with 6 bases of the junction left unmatched. This CDR3 has 16 amino acids. Germline V gene lookup returns CDR1 MDHEN and CDR2 SYDVKM. The CDR3 loop reads CASSLVRLAGVETQYF. Here the CDR3 DNA reads TGTGCCAGCAGTTTAGTCCGACTAGCGGGAGTTGAGACCCAGTACTTC.

This chain uses TRBV4-1 with TRBJ2-3; D gene unclear. The ends were cut back, 0 bases at V and 8 bases at J, with 9 bases in the middle. The germline V gene encodes CDR1 MGHRA and CDR2 YSYEKL. CDR3 length: 13 amino acids. CDR3: CASSQEAPGTQYF. CDR3 nucleotides: TGCGCCAGCAGCCAAGAGGCTCCGGGTACGCAGTATTTT.

This chain uses TRBV10-3 with TRBJ2-2; D gene uncertain. Looked up from germline, CDR1 is ENHRY and CDR2 is SYGVKD. The CDR3 runs 15 residues. The V and J ends lost 9 bases and 1 base respectively, with 15 bases between them. CDR3 sequence: CAIMTRPENTGELFF. CDR3 sequence (DNA): TGTGCCATAATGACACGACCCGAGAACACCGGGGAGCTGTTTTTT.

The chain links TRBV19 to TRBJ2-7; 11 positions match TRBD1. The length of the CDR3 is 15 residues. Germline V CDR1 and CDR2: LNHDA, SQIVND (reference sequence). The V segment lost 3 bases and the J segment 3 bases; nucleotides outside the gene matches: 4. The CDR3 coding sequence is TGTGCCAGTAGTATCCAGGGACAGGGGGTCTACGAGCAGTACTTC. Protein: CASSIQGQGVYEQYF.

This clone has a single count. This chain connects TRBV6-1 to TRBJ1-2; tentative D call: TRBD1 (5 bases). Germline values: CDR1 MNHNS, CDR2 SASEGT. CDR3 length: 14 residues. The V and J ends lost 3 bases and 4 bases respectively, with 12 bases between them. As DNA, the CDR3 is TGTGCCAGCAGTGATGGGGCGCGATCCTATGGCTACACCTTC. Protein product: CASSDGARSYGYTF.

J is TRBJ2-7 and V is TRBV27; 9 nucleotides align to TRBD1. The CDR3 is 14 residues long. The V segment lost 4 bases and the J segment 2 bases; nucleotides outside the gene matches: 3. Germline V gives CDR1 MNHEY, CDR2 SMNVEV (reference sequence). CDR3 residues: CASSWTGATYEQYF. In DNA, the CDR3 is TGTGCCAGCAGTTGGACAGGGGCGACCTACGAGCAGTACTTC.

CDR3 in amino acids: CASSVGGGATVPGYEQYF. Here the CDR3 DNA reads TGTGCCAGCAGCGTAGGGGGGGGAGCCACCGTACCGGGCTACGAGCAGTACTTC. The genes are TRBV9 and TRBJ2-7; 7 bases are a match to TRBD2. This CDR3 is 18 amino acids long. Germline V gene data show CDR1 as SGDLS and CDR2 as YYNGEE. With V trimmed by 0 bases and J by 3 bases, 15 bases remained unmatched.

The gene calls are TRBV10-2 and TRBJ1-1; tentatively, D is TRBD1 (6 bases). Germline V lookup: CDR1 WSHSY, CDR2 SAAADI. V was pared by 5 bases and J by 2 bases, with 15 bases between. The CDR3 covers 15 residues. The CDR3 region is CASSLLGGRNTEAFF. The DNA of the CDR3 is TGCGCCAGCAGTTTACTAGGGGGTCGTAACACTGAAGCTTTCTTT.

The V gene is TRBV7-5, the J gene TRBJ2-1; TRBD1, the D gene given by the table, was not confirmed from the DNA. TRBV7-5 is a recognized pseudogene. This CDR3 has 15 residues. CDR3 region: CVRSLYWGPYNEQFF. In DNA, the CDR3 is TGTGTCAGAAGCTTATACTGGGGGCCCTACAATGAGCAGTTCTTC.

V usage is TRBV16 and J usage is TRBJ2-7; 8 bases match TRBD1. Trimming removed 4 bases from V and 6 bases from J; junction bases left unmatched: 8. The CDR3 has 14 amino acids. Per the germline V gene, CDR1 is KGHSY and CDR2 is FQNENV. The CDR3 nucleotides are TGTGCCAGCAGCCCCCGGACAGGGACCCTCGAGCAGTACTTC. It codes for CASSPRTGTLEQYF.

The gene calls are TRBV28 and TRBJ1-1; D is possibly TRBD1 (6 bases). Germline V gene lookup returns CDR1 MDHEN and CDR2 SYDVKM. The CDR3 is 13 residues long. The V end was cut by 8 bases, the J end by 4 bases, with 14 bases between. CDR3 coding DNA: TGTGCCAGCTTTTACAGGGATGGCACTGAAGCTTTCTTT. It specifies CASFYRDGTEAFF.

This chain connects TRBV6-5 to TRBJ2-7, with TRBD1 identical over 7 bases. The ends lost 6 bases at V and 1 base at J; junction bases unmatched: 6. In germline, CDR1 is MNHEY, CDR2 SVGAGI. The CDR3 is 14 amino acids. The CDR3 DNA sequence: TGTGCCAGCAGCGTAGGGGGCCCTTCCTACGAGCAGTACTTC. It codes for CASSVGGPSYEQYF.

The rearrangement links TRBV25-1 to TRBJ1-4; D gene uncertain. The V gene lost 7 bases and the J gene lost 5 bases, with 17 bases spanning the gap. The CDR3 loop spans 15 amino acids. The germline V gene has CDR1 MGHDK and CDR2 SYGVNS. The CDR3 coding sequence is TGTGCCAGCACATACACCGAGGGCAGAAATGAAAAACTGTTTTTT. It yields the protein CASTYTEGRNEKLFF.

The rearrangement joins TRBV5-1 to TRBJ2-2; maybe TRBD1 (5 bases). The germline V gene has CDR1 SGHRS and CDR2 YFSETQ. The CDR3 totals 17 residues. Trimming removed 0 bases from V and 1 base from J, with 13 bases in between. In DNA form, the CDR3 reads TGCGCCAGCAGCTTGGGGGGCGTAGGAGTGAACACCGGGGAGCTGTTTTTT. It is translated as CASSLGGVGVNTGELFF.

This clone was seen a single time. The chain joins TRBV5-1 to TRBJ2-4, with 7 positions matching TRBD1. Losses at the gene ends were 5 bases for V and 9 bases for J; bases not matched to a gene: 17. Germline lookup yields CDR1 SGHRS and CDR2 YFSETQ. There are 16 residues in the CDR3. This chain's CDR3 is CASSSGIIQGISIQYF. The CDR3 DNA is TGCGCCAGCAGTTCCGGGATCATACAGGGGATAAGCATTCAGTACTTC. The variable domain in full, completed from reference TRBV5-1 and TRBJ2-4, reads KAGVTQTPRYLIKTRGQQVTLSCSPISGHRSVSWYQQTPGQGLQFLFEYFSETQRNKGNFPGRFSGRQFSNSRSEMNVSTLELGDSALYLCASSSGIIQGISIQYFGAGTRLSVL.

This clone was recorded once. The V gene is TRBV4-1, the J gene TRBJ2-4, with 15 bases fitting TRBD2. CDR3 length: 18 amino acids. Germline trimming cut 10 bases from V and 0 bases from J; bases unmatched to any gene: 10. Germline V CDR1 and CDR2: MGHRA, YSYEKL. CDR3 DNA: TGCGCCACCTCACCCGGACTAGCGGGGGGGCTAGCCAAAAACATTCAGTACTTC. It codes for CATSPGLAGGLAKNIQYF.

The CDR3: CASSGTEAFF. CDR3 sequence (DNA): TGTGCCAGCAGCGGCACTGAAGCTTTCTTT. The rearrangement uses TRBV6-1 and TRBJ1-1; the D is unclear. Germline V CDR1 and CDR2: MNHNS, SASEGT. This CDR3 is built from 10 residues. V lost 6 bases and J 4 bases, leaving 3 bases between the germline ends.

The chain employs TRBV28 and TRBJ2-7, with a tentative D call TRBD1 (5 bases). The CDR3 is 14 residues long. Germline V gives CDR1 MDHEN, CDR2 SYDVKM. The V end lost 5 bases, the J end lost 0 bases, and 11 bases lay between the germline ends. The CDR3 sequence: CASSVAGNSYEQYF. CDR3 DNA sequence: TGTGCCAGCAGTGTGGCAGGGAACTCCTACGAGCAGTACTTC.

This chain uses TRBV5-6 with TRBJ1-2, with unresolved D. The CDR3 is made up of 11 amino acids. Trimming took 7 bases from V and 5 from J, leaving 9 bases between them. Germline V CDR1 and CDR2: SGHDT, YYEEEE. CDR3 sequence (DNA): TGTGCCAGCTCGTATCTATATGGCTACACCTTC. It codes for CASSYLYGYTF.

V and J are TRBV5-6 and TRBJ1-3; perhaps TRBD1 as D (6 bases). CDR1 is SGHDT, CDR2 YYEEEE, per germline. Deletions cut 5 bases from V and 1 base from J, with 13 bases between. The CDR3 contains 15 residues. The CDR3 coding sequence is TGTGCCAGCAGTTTTCAGGGGTCTTCTGGAAACACCATATATTTT. As protein: CASSFQGSSGNTIYF.

In its sample, this clone was seen once. The chain recombines TRBV9 with TRBJ1-3, with TRBD1 as a possible D gene (5 bases). The CDR3 runs 14 residues. The germline V gene encodes CDR1 SGDLS and CDR2 YYNGEE. The ends were cut back, 4 bases at V and 2 bases at J, with 10 bases in the middle. CDR3 sequence (DNA): TGTGCCAGCAGCCCAAGGGGTACTGGAAACACCATATATTTT. Translated: CASSPRGTGNTIYF.

The CDR3 nucleotides are TGTGCCAGCAGTCCCCTTGGAGGGCCCTACAATGAGCAGTTCTTC. It translates to CASSPLGGPYNEQFF. The rearrangement joins TRBV28 to TRBJ2-1, with TRBD2 as a possible D gene (6 bases). V lost 5 bases, J lost 2 bases, and 13 bases lay in between. Germline CDR1 reads MDHEN; CDR2 reads SYDVKM. The CDR3 sequence is 15 residues long.

This clone has only one observation. The chain employs TRBV7-9 and TRBJ1-5; D remains unclear. Trimming took off 4 bases at V and 1 base at J, with 8 bases between the two ends. The length of the CDR3 is 14 residues. Germline V gene sequence: CDR1 SEHNR, CDR2 FQNEAQ (reference sequence). CDR3 protein: CASSSSKSNQPQHF. CDR3 bases: TGTGCCAGCAGCTCATCTAAGAGCAATCAGCCCCAGCATTTT.

The chain uses TRBV25-1 and TRBJ2-1; maybe TRBD2 (6 bases). The CDR3 sequence is 16 residues long. In germline, CDR1 is MGHDK, CDR2 SYGVNS. The V gene lost 2 bases and the J gene lost 6 bases, with 17 bases spanning the gap. The CDR3 DNA reads TGTGCCAGCAGTGAAATCCAGGGAGGTTTTTCCAATGAGCAGTTCTTC. Its protein product is CASSEIQGGFSNEQFF.

This clone has more than one count but fewer than ten. The chain links TRBV6-1 to TRBJ2-7, with 7 bases fitting TRBD1. CDR3 length: 13 amino acids. Looked up from germline, CDR1 is MNHNS and CDR2 is SASEGT. Trimming cost V 5 bases and J 0 bases; bases outside gene matches: 1. The chain's CDR3 is CASSWDSSYEQYF. The CDR3 coding sequence is TGTGCCAGCAGTTGGGACAGCTCCTACGAGCAGTACTTC.

J is TRBJ1-5 and V is TRBV18; the match to TRBD1 covers 12 bases. J was trimmed by 15 bases and V by 0 bases; bases with no gene match: 3. The CDR3 length is 13 residues. CDR1 and CDR2 from the germline V gene are KGHSH and LQKENI. Here the CDR3 reads CASSPPGTGGMHF. The CDR3 coding sequence is TGTGCCAGCTCACCACCTGGGACAGGGGGCATGCATTTT.